This T cell receptor beta chain was recovered during a study of T cells in Graves' hyperthyroidism and ophthalmopathy. Looking at the study overall: The authors collected peripheral blood at initial diagnosis, before any treatment.

Diagnosing involved the use of clinical symptoms, serum thyroxine and TRAb, thyroid ultrasound and orbital computed tomography. The V and J ends lost 6 bases and 5 bases respectively, with 16 bases between them. Germline-derived CDR1 and CDR2 are MNHNS and SASEGT. CDR3 length: 15 amino acids. Amplified regions were TCR beta CDR3 sequences from RNA transcripts. HTBI primers were used for first-round RT-PCR of the TCR CDR3. TCRdb processed the multiplex PCR reads anew with MiXCR; each CDR3 protein has one entry. In the table there are 110,000 to 150,000 distinct CDR3 sequences, over 20% of which are singletons.

The chain employs TRBV6-1 and TRBJ2-2; the D is unclear. The clonotype comes from a woman aged 45-65 years with Graves' hyperthyroidism that later progressed to Graves' ophthalmopathy. Sequencing used blood. The CDR3 nucleotides read TGTGCCAGCAGCGCTGCCTTGTGGGGTACCGGGGAGCTGTTTTTT. Amino acids: CASSAALWGTGELFF.